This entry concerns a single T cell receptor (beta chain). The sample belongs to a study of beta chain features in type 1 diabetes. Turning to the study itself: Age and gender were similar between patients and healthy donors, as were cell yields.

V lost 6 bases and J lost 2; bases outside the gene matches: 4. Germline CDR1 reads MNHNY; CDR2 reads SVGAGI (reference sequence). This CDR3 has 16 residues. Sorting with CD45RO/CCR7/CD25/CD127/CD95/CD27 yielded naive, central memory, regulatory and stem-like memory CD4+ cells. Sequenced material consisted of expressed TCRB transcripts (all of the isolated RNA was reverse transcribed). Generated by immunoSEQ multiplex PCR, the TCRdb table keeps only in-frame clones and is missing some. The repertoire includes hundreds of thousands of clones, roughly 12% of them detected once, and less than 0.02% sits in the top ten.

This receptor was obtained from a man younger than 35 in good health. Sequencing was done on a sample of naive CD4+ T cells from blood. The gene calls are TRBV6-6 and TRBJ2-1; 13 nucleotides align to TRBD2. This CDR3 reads CASRRGLAGAYNEQFF. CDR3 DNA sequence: TGTGCCAGCAGGCGCGGACTAGCGGGGGCCTACAATGAGCAGTTCTTC.